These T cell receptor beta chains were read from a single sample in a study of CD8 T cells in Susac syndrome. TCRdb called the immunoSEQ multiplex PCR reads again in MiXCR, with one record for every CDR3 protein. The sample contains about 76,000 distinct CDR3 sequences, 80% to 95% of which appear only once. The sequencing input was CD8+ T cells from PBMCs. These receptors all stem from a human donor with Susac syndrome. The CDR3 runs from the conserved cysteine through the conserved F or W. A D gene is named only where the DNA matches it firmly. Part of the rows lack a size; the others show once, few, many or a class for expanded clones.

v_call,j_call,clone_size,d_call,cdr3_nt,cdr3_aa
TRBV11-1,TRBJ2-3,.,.,TGTGCCAGCAGCTTAGCGCAGTCGAGAGATACGCAGTATTTT,CASSLAQSRDTQYF
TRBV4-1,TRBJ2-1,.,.,TGCGCCAGCAGCCAAGAACACAAGCAGTACAATGAGCAGTTCTTC,CASSQEHKQYNEQFF
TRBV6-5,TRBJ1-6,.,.,TGTGCCAGCAGTGTACGACAGAGCCCGAATTCACCCCTCCACTTT,CASSVRQSPNSPLHF
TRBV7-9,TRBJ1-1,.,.,TGTGCCAGCAGGGCAGACGCAGGGGCATTTGAAGCTTTCTTT,CASRADAGAFEAFF
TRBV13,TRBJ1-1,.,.,TGTGCCAGCAGCTTATTTCGTGGGCAGGGGATAGTCAATACGAACACTGAAGCTTTCTTT,CASSLFRGQGIVNTNTEAFF
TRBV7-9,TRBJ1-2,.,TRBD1,TGTGCCAGCATCGGACAGGGGGCCCTCTATGGCTACACCTTC,CASIGQGALYGYTF
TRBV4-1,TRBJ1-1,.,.,TGCGCCAGCACCCAAACTAGAATCAGCACTGAAGCTTTCTTT,CASTQTRISTEAFF
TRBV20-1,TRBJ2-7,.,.,TGCAGTGCAGGAACGGACATCTCCTACGAGCAGTACTTC,CSAGTDISYEQYF
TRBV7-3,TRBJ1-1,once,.,TGTGCCAGCAGCTTAAACCCTGGTAGCACTGAAGCTTTCTTT,CASSLNPGSTEAFF
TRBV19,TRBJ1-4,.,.,TGTGCCAGTAGGGGAGCCCGGGACCCCAATGAAAAACTGTTTTTT,CASRGARDPNEKLFF
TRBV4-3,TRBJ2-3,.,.,TGCGCCAGCAGCCAAGAGGGTTACAACACAGATACGCAGTATTTT,CASSQEGYNTDTQYF